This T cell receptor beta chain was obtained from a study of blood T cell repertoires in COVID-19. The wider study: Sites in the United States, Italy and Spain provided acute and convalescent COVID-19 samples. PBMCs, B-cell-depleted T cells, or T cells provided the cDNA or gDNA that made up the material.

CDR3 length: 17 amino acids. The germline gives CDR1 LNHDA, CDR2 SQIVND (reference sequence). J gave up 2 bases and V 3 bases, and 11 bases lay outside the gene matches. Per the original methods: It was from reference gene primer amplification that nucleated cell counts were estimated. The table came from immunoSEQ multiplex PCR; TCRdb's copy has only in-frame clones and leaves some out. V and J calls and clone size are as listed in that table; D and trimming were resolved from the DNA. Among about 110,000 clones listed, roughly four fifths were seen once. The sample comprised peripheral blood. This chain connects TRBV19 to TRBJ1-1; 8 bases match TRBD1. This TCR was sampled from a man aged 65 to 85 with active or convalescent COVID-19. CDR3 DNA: TGTGCCAGTAGTATCCTAATTGGACAGGGAGCAAACACTGAAGCTTTCTTT. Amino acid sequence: CASSILIGQGANTEAFF. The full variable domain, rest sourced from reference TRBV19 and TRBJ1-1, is DGGITQSPKYLFRKEGQNVTLSCEQNLNHDAMYWYRQDPGQGLRLIYYSQIVNDFQKGDIAEGYSVSREKKESFPLTVTSAQKNPTAFYLCASSILIGQGANTEAFFGQGTRLTVV.